This T cell receptor (beta chain) was documented in a study of blood T cell repertoires in COVID-19. About the study: Sources were T cells, B-cell-depleted T cells, or PBMCs; the material itself was cDNA or gDNA.

TCRdb's table, derived via immunoSEQ multiplex PCR, lists solely in-frame clones and lacks some. Here the sample spans about 400,000 clones, around 89% being singletons. CDR3 length equals 14 residues. Germline assignment: CDR1 SGHRS and CDR2 YFSETQ. J gave up 7 bases and V 5 bases, and 9 bases lay outside the gene matches. The chain joins TRBV5-1 to TRBJ2-1, with 7 bases that match TRBD2. The clonotype comes from a woman under 40 with acute or convalescent COVID-19. What was sequenced was peripheral blood. Written as DNA, the CDR3 is TGCGCCAGCAGTATGAGCGGGGTGAGAAATGAGCAGTTCTTC. As protein: CASSMSGVRNEQFF.